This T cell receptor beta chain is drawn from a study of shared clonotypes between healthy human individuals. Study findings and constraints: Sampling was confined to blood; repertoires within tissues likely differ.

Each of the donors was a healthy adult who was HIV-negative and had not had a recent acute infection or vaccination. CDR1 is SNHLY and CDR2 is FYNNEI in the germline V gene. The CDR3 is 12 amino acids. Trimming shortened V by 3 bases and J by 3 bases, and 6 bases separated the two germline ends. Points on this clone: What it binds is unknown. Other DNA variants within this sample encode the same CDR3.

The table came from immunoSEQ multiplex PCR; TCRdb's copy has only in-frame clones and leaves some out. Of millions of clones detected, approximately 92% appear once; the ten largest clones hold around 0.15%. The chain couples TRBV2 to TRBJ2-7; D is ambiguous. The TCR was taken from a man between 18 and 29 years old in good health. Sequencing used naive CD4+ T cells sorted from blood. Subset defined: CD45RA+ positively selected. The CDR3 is CASSDDGYEQYF. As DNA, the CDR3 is TGTGCCAGCAGTGACGATGGCTACGAGCAGTACTTC.